This T cell receptor beta chain was found in a study of shared T cell receptors in the human thymus. With 4 bases removed from V and 3 bases from J, the gap between germline ends came to 12 bases. CDR3 length equals 14 residues. Germline V CDR1 and CDR2: MNHNS, SASEGT. Method: immunoSEQ multiplex PCR; TCRdb's copy keeps in-frame clones and lacks some. The sample shows about 730,000 clones, over 75% of them seen only once. The same specimen was also included in a second study, on human thymus T cells.

The sequence came from a girl in the first two years of life with a congenital heart defect. The chain combines TRBV6-1 with TRBJ2-5; D perhaps matches TRBD1 (5 bases). The material sequenced was thymocytes. The CDR3 bases are TGTGCCAGCAGTGCCCTTGACAGAAAAGAGACCCAGTACTTC. Translating it yields CASSALDRKETQYF.